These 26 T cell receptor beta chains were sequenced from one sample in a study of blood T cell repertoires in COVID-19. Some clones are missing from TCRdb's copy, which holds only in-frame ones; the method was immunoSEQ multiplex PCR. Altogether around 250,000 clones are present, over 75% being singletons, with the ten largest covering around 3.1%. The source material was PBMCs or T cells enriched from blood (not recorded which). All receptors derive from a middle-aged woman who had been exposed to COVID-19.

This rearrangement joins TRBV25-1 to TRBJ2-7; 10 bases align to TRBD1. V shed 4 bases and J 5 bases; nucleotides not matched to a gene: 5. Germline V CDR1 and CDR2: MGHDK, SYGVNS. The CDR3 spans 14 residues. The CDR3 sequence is CASSAMGTGDEQYF. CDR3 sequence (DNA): TGTGCCAGCAGTGCTATGGGGACAGGGGACGAGCAGTACTTC.

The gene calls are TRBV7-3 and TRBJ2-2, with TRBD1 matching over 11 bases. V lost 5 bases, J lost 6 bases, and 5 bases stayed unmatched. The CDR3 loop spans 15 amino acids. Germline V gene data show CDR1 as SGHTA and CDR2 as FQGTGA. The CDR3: CASSLRTGGAGELFF. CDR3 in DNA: TGTGCCAGCAGCCTTCGGACAGGGGGCGCCGGGGAGCTGTTTTTT. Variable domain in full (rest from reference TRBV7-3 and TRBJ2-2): GAGVSQTPSNKVTEKGKYVELRCDPISGHTALYWYRQSLGQGPEFLIYFQGTGAADDSGLPNDRFFAVRPEGSVSTLKIQRTERGDSAVYLCASSLRTGGAGELFFGEGSRLTVL.

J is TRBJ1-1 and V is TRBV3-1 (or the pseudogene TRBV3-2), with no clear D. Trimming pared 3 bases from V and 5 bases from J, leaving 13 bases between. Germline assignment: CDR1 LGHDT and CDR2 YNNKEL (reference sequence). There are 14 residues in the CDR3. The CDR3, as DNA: TGTGCCAGCAGCCAGTTTCAGGTTGGGACTGAAGCTTTCTTT. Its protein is CASSQFQVGTEAFF.

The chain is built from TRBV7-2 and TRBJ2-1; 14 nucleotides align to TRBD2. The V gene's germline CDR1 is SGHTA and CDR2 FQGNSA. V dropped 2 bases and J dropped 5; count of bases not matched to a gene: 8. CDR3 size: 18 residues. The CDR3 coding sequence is TGTGCCAGCAGCTTATGGGCCATGGGACTAGCGGGAGACAATGAGCAGTTCTTC. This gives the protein CASSLWAMGLAGDNEQFF.

Written as DNA, the CDR3 is TGTGCCAGCTCCCCCTTACCAGTTGACTCCCTGGGAGGTTCACCCCTCCACTTT. Translating it yields CASSPLPVDSLGGSPLHF. This chain joins TRBV18 and TRBJ1-6; D ambiguous. There are 18 residues in the CDR3. The V and J ends lost 6 bases and 9 bases respectively, with 27 bases between them. Germline lookup yields CDR1 KGHSH and CDR2 LQKENI. Combining the CDR3 with reference TRBV18 and TRBJ1-6 gives the whole variable domain NAGVMQNPRHLVRRRGQEARLRCSPMKGHSHVYWYRQLPEEGLKFMVYLQKENIIDESGMPKERFSAEFPKEGPSILRIQQVVRGDSAAYFCASSPLPVDSLGGSPLHFGNGTRLTVT.

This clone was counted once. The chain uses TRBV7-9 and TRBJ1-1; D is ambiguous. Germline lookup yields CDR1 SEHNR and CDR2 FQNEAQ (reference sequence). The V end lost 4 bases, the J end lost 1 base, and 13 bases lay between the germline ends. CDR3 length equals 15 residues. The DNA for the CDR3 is TGTGCCAGCAGCTCGACCGGCGGTGGGAACACTGAAGCTTTCTTT. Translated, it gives CASSSTGGGNTEAFF.

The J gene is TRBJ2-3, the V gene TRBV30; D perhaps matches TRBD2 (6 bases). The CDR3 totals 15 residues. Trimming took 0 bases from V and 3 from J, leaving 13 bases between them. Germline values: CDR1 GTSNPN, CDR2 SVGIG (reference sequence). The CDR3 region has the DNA TGTGCCTGGAGTGTACGGAGGGGAAGGACAGATACGCAGTATTTT. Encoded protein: CAWSVRRGRTDTQYF.

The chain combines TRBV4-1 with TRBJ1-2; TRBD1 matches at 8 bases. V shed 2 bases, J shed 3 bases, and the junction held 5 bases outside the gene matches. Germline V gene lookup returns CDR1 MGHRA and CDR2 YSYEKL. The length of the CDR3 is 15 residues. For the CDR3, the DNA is TGCGCCAGCAGCCAACCCACGACAGGGGACTATGGCTACACCTTC. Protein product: CASSQPTTGDYGYTF.

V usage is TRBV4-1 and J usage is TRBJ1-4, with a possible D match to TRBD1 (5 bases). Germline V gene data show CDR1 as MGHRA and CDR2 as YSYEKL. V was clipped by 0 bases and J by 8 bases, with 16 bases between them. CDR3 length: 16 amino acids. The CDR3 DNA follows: TGCGCCAGCAGCCAAGACGGGTACAGGAGGGAAGAAAAACTGTTTTTT. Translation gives CASSQDGYRREEKLFF.

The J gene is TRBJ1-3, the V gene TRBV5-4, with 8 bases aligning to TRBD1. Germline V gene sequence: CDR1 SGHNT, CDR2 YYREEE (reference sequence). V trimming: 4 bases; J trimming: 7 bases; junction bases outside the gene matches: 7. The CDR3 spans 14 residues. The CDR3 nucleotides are TGTGCCAGCAGCCCAGAGGACAGGGCTAACACCATATATTTT. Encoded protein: CASSPEDRANTIYF.

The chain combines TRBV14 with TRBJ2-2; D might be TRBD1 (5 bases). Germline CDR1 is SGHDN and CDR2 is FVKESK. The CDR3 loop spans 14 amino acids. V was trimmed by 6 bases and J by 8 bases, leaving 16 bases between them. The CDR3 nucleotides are TGTGCCAGCAGTCGATTTCAGGGAACTGGGGAGCTGTTTTTT. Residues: CASSRFQGTGELFF. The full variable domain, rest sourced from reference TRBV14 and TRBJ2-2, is EAGVTQFPSHSVIEKGQTVTLRCDPISGHDNLYWYRRVMGKEIKFLLHFVKESKQDESGMPNNRFLAERTGGTYSTLKVQPAELEDSGVYFCASSRFQGTGELFFGEGSRLTVL.

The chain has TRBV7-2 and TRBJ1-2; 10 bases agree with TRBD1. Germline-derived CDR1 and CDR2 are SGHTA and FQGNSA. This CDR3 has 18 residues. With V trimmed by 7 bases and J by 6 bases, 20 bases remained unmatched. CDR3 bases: TGTGCCAGCACCTCATATCCCAGACAGGGGGCGAAGGCGGATGGCTACACCTTC. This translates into CASTSYPRQGAKADGYTF.

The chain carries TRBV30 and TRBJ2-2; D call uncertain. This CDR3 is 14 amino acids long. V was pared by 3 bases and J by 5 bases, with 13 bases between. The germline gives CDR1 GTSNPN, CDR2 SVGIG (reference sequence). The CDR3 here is CAWRSALRTGELFF. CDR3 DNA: TGTGCCTGGAGGTCAGCCTTGAGGACCGGGGAGCTGTTTTTT.

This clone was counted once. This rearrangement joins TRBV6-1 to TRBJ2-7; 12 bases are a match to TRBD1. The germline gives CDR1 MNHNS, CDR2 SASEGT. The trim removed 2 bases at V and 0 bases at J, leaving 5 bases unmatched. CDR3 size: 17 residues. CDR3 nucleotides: TGTGCCAGCAGTGAACAGTGGGGACAGGGGGCCTCCTACGAGCAGTACGTC. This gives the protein CASSEQWGQGASYEQYV.

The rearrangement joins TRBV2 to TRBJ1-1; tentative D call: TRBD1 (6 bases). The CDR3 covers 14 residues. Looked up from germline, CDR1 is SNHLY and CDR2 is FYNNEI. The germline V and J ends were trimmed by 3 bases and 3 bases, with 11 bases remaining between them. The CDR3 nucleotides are TGTGCCAGCAGTGAGCAGGGGATGGACACTGAAGCTTTCTTT. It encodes CASSEQGMDTEAFF.

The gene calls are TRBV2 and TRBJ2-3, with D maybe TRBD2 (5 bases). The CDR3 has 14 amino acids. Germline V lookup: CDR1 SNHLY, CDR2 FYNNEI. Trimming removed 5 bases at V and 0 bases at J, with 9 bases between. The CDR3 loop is CASSSWTSTDTQYF. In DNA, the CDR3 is TGTGCCAGCAGTTCCTGGACTAGCACAGATACGCAGTATTTT. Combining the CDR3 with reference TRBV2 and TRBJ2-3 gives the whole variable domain EPEVTQTPSHQVTQMGQEVILRCVPISNHLYFYWYRQILGQKVEFLVSFYNNEISEKSEIFDDQFSVERPDGSNFTLKIRSTKLEDSAMYFCASSSWTSTDTQYFGPGTRLTVL.

The CDR3 spells CASSQERGELTGANVLTF. CDR3 coding DNA: TGCGCCAGCAGCCAAGAACGGGGGGAGTTAACTGGGGCCAACGTCCTGACTTTC. V usage is TRBV4-3 and J usage is TRBJ2-6; TRBD2 agrees at 7 bases. Germline V gene data show CDR1 as LGHNA and CDR2 as YSLEER. CDR3 size: 18 residues. V lost 0 bases and J lost 2; bases outside the gene matches: 7.

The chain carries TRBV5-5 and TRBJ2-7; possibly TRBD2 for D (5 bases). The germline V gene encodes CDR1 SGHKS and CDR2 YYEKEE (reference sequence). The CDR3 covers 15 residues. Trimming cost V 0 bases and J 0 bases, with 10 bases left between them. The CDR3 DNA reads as TGTGCCAGCAGCTTGGGGGCCCGGGACTCCTACGAGCAGTACTTC. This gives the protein CASSLGARDSYEQYF.

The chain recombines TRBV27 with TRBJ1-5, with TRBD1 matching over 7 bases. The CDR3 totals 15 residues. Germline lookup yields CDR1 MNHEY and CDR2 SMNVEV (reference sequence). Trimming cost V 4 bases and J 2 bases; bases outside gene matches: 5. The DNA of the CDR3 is TGTGCCAGCAGTTCACGACAGGGAGGCAATCAGCCCCAGCATTTT. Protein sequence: CASSSRQGGNQPQHF.

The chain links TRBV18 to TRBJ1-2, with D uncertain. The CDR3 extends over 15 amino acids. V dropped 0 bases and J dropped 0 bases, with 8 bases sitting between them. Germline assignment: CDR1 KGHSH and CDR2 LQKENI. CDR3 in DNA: TGTGCCAGCTCACCACCGCACAATTCTAACTATGGCTACACCTTC. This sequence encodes CASSPPHNSNYGYTF.

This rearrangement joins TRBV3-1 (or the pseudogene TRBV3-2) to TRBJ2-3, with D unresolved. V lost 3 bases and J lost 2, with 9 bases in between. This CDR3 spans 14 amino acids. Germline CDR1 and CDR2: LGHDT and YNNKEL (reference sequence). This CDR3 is CASSHSLNTDTQYF. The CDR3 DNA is TGTGCCAGCAGCCACTCACTTAACACAGATACGCAGTATTTT.

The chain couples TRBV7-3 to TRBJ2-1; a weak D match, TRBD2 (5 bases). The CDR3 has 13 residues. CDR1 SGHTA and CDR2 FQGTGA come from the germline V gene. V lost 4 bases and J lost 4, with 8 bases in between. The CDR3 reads CASSSTRYNEQFF. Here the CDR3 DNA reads TGTGCCAGCAGCTCTACTAGGTACAATGAGCAGTTCTTC.

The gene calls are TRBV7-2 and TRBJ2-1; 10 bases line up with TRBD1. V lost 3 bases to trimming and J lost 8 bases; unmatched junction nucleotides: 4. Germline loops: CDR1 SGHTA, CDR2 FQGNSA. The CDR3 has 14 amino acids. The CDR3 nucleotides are TGTGCCAGCAGCTTGGACAGGGGGGGGGATGAGCAGTTCTTC. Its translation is CASSLDRGGDEQFF.

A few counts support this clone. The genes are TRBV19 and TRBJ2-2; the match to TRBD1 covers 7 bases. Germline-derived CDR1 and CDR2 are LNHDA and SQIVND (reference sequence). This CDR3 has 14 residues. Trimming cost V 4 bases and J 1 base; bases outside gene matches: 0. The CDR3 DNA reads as TGTGCCAGTAGTACAGGGGGGAACACCGGGGAGCTGTTTTTT. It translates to CASSTGGNTGELFF.

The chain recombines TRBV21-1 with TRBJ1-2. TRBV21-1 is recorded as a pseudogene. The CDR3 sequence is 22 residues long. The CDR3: CASSNWEFAIGETQLLDYGYTF. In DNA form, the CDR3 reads TGTGCCAGCAGCAATTGGGAGTTTGCTATAGGAGAAACACAGCTCCTGGACTATGGCTACACCTTC.

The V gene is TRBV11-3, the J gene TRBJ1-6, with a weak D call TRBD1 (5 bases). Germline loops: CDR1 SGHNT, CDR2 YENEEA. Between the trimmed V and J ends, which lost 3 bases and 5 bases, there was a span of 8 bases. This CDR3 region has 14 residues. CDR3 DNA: TGTGCCAGCAGCTTTTCGGGGGATAATTCACCCCTCCACTTT. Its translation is CASSFSGDNSPLHF.